This TCR beta chain was recorded in a study of blood T cell repertoires in COVID-19. V trimming: 5 bases; J trimming: 7 bases; junction bases outside the gene matches: 11. CDR3 length: 15 residues. Germline CDR1 is SEHNR and CDR2 is FQNEAQ (reference sequence). Profiled with immunoSEQ multiplex PCR; TCRdb holds only in-frame clones, not every one. The sample holds about 120,000 clones, roughly 90% seen once. Sequencing used peripheral blood. V and J are TRBV7-9 and TRBJ2-1; 7 bases are a match to TRBD1. The sequence came from a man in his fifties with acute or convalescent COVID-19. CDR3: CASSHGQALRNEQFF. The CDR3 region has the DNA TGTGCCAGCAGCCATGGACAGGCACTAAGGAATGAGCAGTTCTTC.